A selection of T cell receptor beta chains follows, all from one sample in a study of blood T cell repertoires in COVID-19. Profiled with immunoSEQ multiplex PCR; TCRdb holds only in-frame clones, not every one. The sample yields 150,000 to 200,000 clones, approximately 87% seen once. Sequencing input: peripheral blood. The receptors were gathered from a man in his forties with active or convalescent COVID-19. Each CDR3 is given without its conserved first and last residue. Each record gives: V gene, CDR3 length, J gene, D gene, CDR3 protein. A D gene is named only where the DNA matches it firmly.

v_call: TRBV10-1
cdr3_length: 10
j_call: TRBJ2-5
d_call: -
cdr3_aa: ASSESSETQY

v_call: TRBV28
cdr3_length: 16
j_call: TRBJ2-6
d_call: TRBD1
cdr3_aa: ASSASGTGGVGANVLT

v_call: TRBV30
cdr3_length: 12
j_call: TRBJ2-7
d_call: -
cdr3_aa: AWSLGAQSYEQY

v_call: TRBV7-8
cdr3_length: 13
j_call: TRBJ2-7
d_call: TRBD1
cdr3_aa: ASSFSGTGAYEQY

v_call: TRBV11-3
cdr3_length: 12
j_call: TRBJ1-3
d_call: -
cdr3_aa: ASSFGSSGNTIY

v_call: TRBV7-9
cdr3_length: 13
j_call: TRBJ2-5
d_call: -
cdr3_aa: ASSLVDGGGETQY

v_call: TRBV5-4
cdr3_length: 14
j_call: TRBJ1-6
d_call: -
cdr3_aa: ASSSDRDSYNSPLH

v_call: TRBV27
cdr3_length: 12
j_call: TRBJ1-6
d_call: -
cdr3_aa: ASKSETYNSPLH

v_call: TRBV7-9
cdr3_length: 12
j_call: TRBJ2-7
d_call: -
cdr3_aa: ASSDSDASYEQY

v_call: TRBV28
cdr3_length: 12
j_call: TRBJ1-2
d_call: TRBD1
cdr3_aa: ASSRDRGINGYT

v_call: TRBV5-4
cdr3_length: 11
j_call: TRBJ2-1
d_call: -
cdr3_aa: ASSRQAADEQF

v_call: TRBV19
cdr3_length: 12
j_call: TRBJ1-6
d_call: -
cdr3_aa: ASKGPGGNSPLH

v_call: TRBV29-1
cdr3_length: 11
j_call: TRBJ1-1
d_call: TRBD1
cdr3_aa: SARPGGDTEAF

v_call: TRBV4-2
cdr3_length: 15
j_call: TRBJ2-7
d_call: TRBD2
cdr3_aa: ASSQDSRTSGIYEQY

v_call: TRBV11-2
cdr3_length: 15
j_call: TRBJ1-1
d_call: -
cdr3_aa: ASSLDRGLGLGTEAF

v_call: TRBV9
cdr3_length: 15
j_call: TRBJ2-5
d_call: TRBD2
cdr3_aa: ASSDGSSGGTQETQY

v_call: TRBV27
cdr3_length: 12
j_call: TRBJ1-1
d_call: -
cdr3_aa: ASSLQKLNTEAF

v_call: TRBV27
cdr3_length: 12
j_call: TRBJ2-7
d_call: TRBD1
cdr3_aa: ASMRTGGDYEQY

v_call: TRBV5-1
cdr3_length: 16
j_call: TRBJ2-5
d_call: TRBD2
cdr3_aa: ASSLGLAGDGRQETQY

v_call: TRBV5-1
cdr3_length: 13
j_call: TRBJ2-1
d_call: TRBD1
cdr3_aa: ASSLVGDRGYPQF

v_call: TRBV28
cdr3_length: 13
j_call: TRBJ1-5
d_call: -
cdr3_aa: ASSPLGQSNQPQH

v_call: TRBV6-5
cdr3_length: 13
j_call: TRBJ2-2
d_call: TRBD1
cdr3_aa: ASTKDRGGTGELF

v_call: TRBV10-3
cdr3_length: 12
j_call: TRBJ2-7
d_call: -
cdr3_aa: AIRASARLDEQY

v_call: TRBV5-8
cdr3_length: 14
j_call: TRBJ2-7
d_call: TRBD1
cdr3_aa: ASSFIRDRGTYEQY

v_call: TRBV9
cdr3_length: 14
j_call: TRBJ1-1
d_call: -
cdr3_aa: ASSVNQRTANTEAF

v_call: TRBV30
cdr3_length: 12
j_call: TRBJ1-2
d_call: TRBD1
cdr3_aa: AWSRDRGGYGYT

v_call: TRBV2
cdr3_length: 13
j_call: TRBJ1-6
d_call: -
cdr3_aa: ASRDRSNSNSPLH